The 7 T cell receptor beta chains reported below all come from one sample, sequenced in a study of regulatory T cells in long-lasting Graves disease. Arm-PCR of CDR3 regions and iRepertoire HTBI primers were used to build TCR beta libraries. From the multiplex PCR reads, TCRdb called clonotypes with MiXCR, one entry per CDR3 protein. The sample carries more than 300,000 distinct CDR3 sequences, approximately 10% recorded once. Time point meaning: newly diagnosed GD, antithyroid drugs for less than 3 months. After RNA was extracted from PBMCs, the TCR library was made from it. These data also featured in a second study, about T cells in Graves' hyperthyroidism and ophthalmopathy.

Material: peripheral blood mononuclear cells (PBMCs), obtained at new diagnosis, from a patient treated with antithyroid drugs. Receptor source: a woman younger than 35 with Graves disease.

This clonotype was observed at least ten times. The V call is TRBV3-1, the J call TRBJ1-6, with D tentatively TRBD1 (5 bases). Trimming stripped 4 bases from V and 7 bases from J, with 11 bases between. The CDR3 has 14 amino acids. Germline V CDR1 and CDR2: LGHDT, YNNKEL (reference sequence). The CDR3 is CASSPGLINSPLHF. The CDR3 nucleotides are TGTGCCAGCAGCCCGGGACTTATAAATTCACCCCTCCACTTT.

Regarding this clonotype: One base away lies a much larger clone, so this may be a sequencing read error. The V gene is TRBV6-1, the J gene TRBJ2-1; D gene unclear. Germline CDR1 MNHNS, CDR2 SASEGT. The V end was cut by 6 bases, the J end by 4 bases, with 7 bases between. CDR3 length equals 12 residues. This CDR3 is CASSPLYNEQFF. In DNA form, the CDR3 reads TGTGCCAGCAGCCCCTTATACAATGAGCAGTTCTTC.

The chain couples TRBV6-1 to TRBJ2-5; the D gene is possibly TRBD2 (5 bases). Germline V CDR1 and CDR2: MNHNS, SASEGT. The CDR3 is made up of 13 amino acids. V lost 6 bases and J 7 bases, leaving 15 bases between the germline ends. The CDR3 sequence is CASRTISIGTQYF. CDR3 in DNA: TGTGCCAGCAGGACTATTAGTATCGGGACCCAGTACTTC.

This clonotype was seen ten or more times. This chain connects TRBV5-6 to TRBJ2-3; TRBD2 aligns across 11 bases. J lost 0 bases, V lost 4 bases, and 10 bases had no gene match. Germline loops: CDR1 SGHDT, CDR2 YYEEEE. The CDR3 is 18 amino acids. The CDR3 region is CASSNPIAGGPSTDTQYF. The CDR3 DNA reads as TGTGCCAGCAGCAACCCCATAGCGGGGGGGCCGAGCACAGATACGCAGTATTTT.

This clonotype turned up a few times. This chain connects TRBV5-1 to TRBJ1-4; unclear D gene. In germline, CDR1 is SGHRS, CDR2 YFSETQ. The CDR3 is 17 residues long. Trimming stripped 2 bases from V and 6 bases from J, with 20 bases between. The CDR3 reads CASSFHHRRTPYEKLFF. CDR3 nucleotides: TGCGCCAGCAGCTTTCACCACCGCAGGACCCCCTATGAAAAACTGTTTTTT.

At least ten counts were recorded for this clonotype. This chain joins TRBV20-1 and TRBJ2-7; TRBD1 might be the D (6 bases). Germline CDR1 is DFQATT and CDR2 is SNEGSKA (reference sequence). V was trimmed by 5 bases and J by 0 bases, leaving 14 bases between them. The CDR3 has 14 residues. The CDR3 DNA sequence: TGCAGTGCTTATCAGGGGCCCTCCTCCTACGAGCAGTACTTC. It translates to CSAYQGPSSYEQYF.

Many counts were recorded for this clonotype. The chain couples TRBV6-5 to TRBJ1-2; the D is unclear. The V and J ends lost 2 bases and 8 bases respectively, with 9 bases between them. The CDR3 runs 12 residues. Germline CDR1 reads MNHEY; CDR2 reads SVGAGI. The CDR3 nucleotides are TGTGCCAGCAGTTACAGCGGGAACGGCTACACCTTC. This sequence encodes CASSYSGNGYTF.